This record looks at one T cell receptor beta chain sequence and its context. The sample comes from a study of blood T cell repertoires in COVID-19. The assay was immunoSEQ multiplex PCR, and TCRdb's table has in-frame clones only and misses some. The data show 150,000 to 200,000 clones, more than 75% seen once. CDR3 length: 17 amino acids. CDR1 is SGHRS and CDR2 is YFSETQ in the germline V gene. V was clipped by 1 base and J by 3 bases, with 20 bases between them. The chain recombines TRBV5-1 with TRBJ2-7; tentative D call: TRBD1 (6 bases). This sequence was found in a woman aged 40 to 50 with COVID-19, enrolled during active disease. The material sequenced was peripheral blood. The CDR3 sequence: CASSLPQQGRPSYEQYF. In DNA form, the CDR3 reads TGCGCCAGCAGCTTGCCGCAACAGGGCAGACCGAGCTACGAGCAGTACTTC.